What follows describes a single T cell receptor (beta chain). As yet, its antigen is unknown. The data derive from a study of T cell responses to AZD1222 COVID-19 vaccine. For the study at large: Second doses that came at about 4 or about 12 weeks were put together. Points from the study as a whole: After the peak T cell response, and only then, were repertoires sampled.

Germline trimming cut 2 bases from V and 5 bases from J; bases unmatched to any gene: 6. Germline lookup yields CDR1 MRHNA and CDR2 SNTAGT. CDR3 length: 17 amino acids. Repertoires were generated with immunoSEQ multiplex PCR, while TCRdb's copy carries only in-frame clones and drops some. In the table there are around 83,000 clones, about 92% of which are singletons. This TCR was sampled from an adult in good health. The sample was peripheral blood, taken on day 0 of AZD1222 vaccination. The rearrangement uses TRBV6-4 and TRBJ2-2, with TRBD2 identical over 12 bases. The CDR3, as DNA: TGTGCCAGCAGTGACGAGACTAGCGGGAGAGAGACCGGGGAGCTGTTTTTT. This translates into CASSDETSGRETGELFF.